Below, 21 T cell receptor beta chains from the same sample are listed, as sequenced in a study of blood T cell repertoires in COVID-19. Generated by immunoSEQ multiplex PCR, the TCRdb table keeps only in-frame clones and is missing some. The profile shows some 75,000 clones, more than 70% of them singletons. Sequenced input: peripheral blood. These receptors were obtained from a man between 70 and 80 years old with active or convalescent COVID-19.

This clone was recorded only once. The chain joins TRBV2 to TRBJ1-4, with D perhaps matching TRBD1 (5 bases). Trimming removed 3 bases from V and 5 bases from J, with 10 bases in between. The CDR3 spans 14 residues. Germline assignment: CDR1 SNHLY and CDR2 FYNNEI. The CDR3 here is CASSDQGRNEKLFF. In DNA, the CDR3 is TGTGCCAGCAGTGATCAGGGCCGGAATGAAAAACTGTTTTTT. Variable domain in full (rest from reference TRBV2 and TRBJ1-4): EPEVTQTPSHQVTQMGQEVILRCVPISNHLYFYWYRQILGQKVEFLVSFYNNEISEKSEIFDDQFSVERPDGSNFTLKIRSTKLEDSAMYFCASSDQGRNEKLFFGSGTQLSVL.

The DNA of the CDR3 is TGTGCCAGCAGTTTAATAGGCAGCGGGGCCTACAATGAGCAGTTCTTC. This gives the protein CASSLIGSGAYNEQFF. The gene calls are TRBV28 and TRBJ2-1; 7 positions match TRBD2. Germline V lookup: CDR1 MDHEN, CDR2 SYDVKM. The CDR3 runs to 16 residues. V gave up 2 bases and J gave up 2 bases; unmatched junction bases: 6.

In DNA form, the CDR3 reads TGTGCCAGCAGCAAAGTCCCGGACTTCCTGAATTACACCGGGGAGCTGTTTTTT. This sequence encodes CASSKVPDFLNYTGELFF. V and J are TRBV21-1 and TRBJ2-2; the table calls TRBD2, which could not be checked here. TRBV21-1 is a recognized pseudogene. The length of the CDR3 is 18 residues.

This chain joins TRBV5-6 and TRBJ2-7; 13 nucleotides agree with TRBD2. The CDR3 consists of 17 residues. Germline assignment: CDR1 SGHDT and CDR2 YYEEEE. V was clipped by 3 bases and J by 3 bases; unmatched bases: 9. In DNA, the CDR3 is TGTGCCAGCAGCTGCCGACTAGCGGGAGGACGACGCTACGAGCAGTACTTC. Its translation: CASSCRLAGGRRYEQYF.

The chain is built from TRBV6-1 and TRBJ1-5; TRBD1 is a possible D gene (5 bases). The V gene lost 2 bases and the J gene lost 2 bases, with 13 bases spanning the gap. This CDR3 is built from 16 residues. Germline V gives CDR1 MNHNS, CDR2 SASEGT. The CDR3 reads CASSESGGFGNQPQHF. DNA for the CDR3: TGTGCCAGCAGTGAAAGTGGGGGGTTCGGCAATCAGCCCCAGCATTTT.

This clone was observed a single time. This chain connects TRBV5-1 to TRBJ2-1; 14 nucleotides align to TRBD2. Trimming removed 5 bases from V and 7 bases from J; junction bases left unmatched: 2. The CDR3 has 14 amino acids. Germline V gene sequence: CDR1 SGHRS, CDR2 YFSETQ. DNA of the CDR3: TGCGCCAGCAGAGGGACTAGCGGGAGTAATGAGCAGTTCTTC. Residues: CASRGTSGSNEQFF.

The CDR3 spells CASSLDSYNYGYTF. The CDR3 region has the DNA TGTGCCAGCAGCCTCGACAGCTATAACTATGGCTACACCTTC. This chain links TRBV7-2 with TRBJ1-2, with D possibly matching TRBD1 (5 bases). The V end lost 5 bases, the J end lost 1 base, and 11 bases lay between the germline ends. The CDR3 length is 14 residues. The V gene's germline CDR1 is SGHTA and CDR2 FQGNSA. The variable domain in full, completed from reference TRBV7-2 and TRBJ1-2, reads GAGVSQSPSNKVTEKGKDVELRCDPISGHTALYWYRQSLGQGLEFLIYFQGNSAPDKSGLPSDRFSAERTGGSVSTLTIQRTQQEDSAVYLCASSLDSYNYGYTFGSGTRLTVV.

This chain uses TRBV29-1 with TRBJ2-7, with D possibly matching TRBD1 (6 bases). CDR3 length: 14 amino acids. V was cut by 2 bases and J by 0 bases, with 11 bases left in between. CDR1 SQVTM and CDR2 ANQGSEA come from the germline V gene. Here the CDR3 reads CSVEKTGNSYEQYF. Written as DNA, the CDR3 is TGCAGCGTTGAAAAAACAGGGAACTCCTACGAGCAGTACTTC.

The J gene is TRBJ2-7, the V gene TRBV5-1, with 8 positions matching TRBD2. Germline V gene data show CDR1 as SGHRS and CDR2 as YFSETQ. The CDR3 sequence is 14 residues long. Unmatched junction bases numbered 5, after V lost 0 bases and J lost 6 bases. The CDR3 loop reads CASSLVAGSSEQYF. In DNA, the CDR3 is TGCGCCAGCAGCTTGGTAGCGGGAAGTAGCGAGCAGTACTTC.

This clone is a singleton in its sample. The chain recombines TRBV4-1 with TRBJ2-5; perhaps TRBD2 as D (5 bases). The CDR3 covers 16 residues. The germline CDR1 and CDR2 sequences are MGHRA and YSYEKL. With 1 base removed from V and 2 bases from J, the gap between germline ends came to 14 bases. In nucleotides, the CDR3 is TGCGCCAGCAGCCAAGCGTCGGCTAGAGGGCAAGAGACCCAGTACTTC. Amino acid sequence: CASSQASARGQETQYF.

The chain couples TRBV29-1 to TRBJ1-1; 8 positions match TRBD1. The CDR3 loop spans 12 amino acids. Losses at the gene ends were 8 bases for V and 7 bases for J; bases not matched to a gene: 9. CDR1 is SQVTM and CDR2 is ANQGSEA in the germline V gene. CDR3 coding DNA: TGCAGCAGTGTGACAGGGGCGCTTGAAGCTTTCTTT. Its protein is CSSVTGALEAFF.

This rearrangement joins TRBV30 to TRBJ1-2; 7 nucleotides align to TRBD1. CDR3 length: 14 amino acids. Germline CDR1 and CDR2: GTSNPN and SVGIG (reference sequence). V shed 4 bases, J shed 2 bases, and the junction held 7 bases outside the gene matches. Written as DNA, the CDR3 is TGTGCCTGGATTCGGGACAGCCTAAACTATGGCTACACCTTC. It codes for CAWIRDSLNYGYTF.

This rearrangement joins TRBV6-5 to TRBJ1-2, with TRBD1 matching 9 bases. The CDR3 has 15 amino acids. From germline, CDR1 is MNHEY and CDR2 SVGAGI. V trimming: 6 bases; J trimming: 4 bases; junction bases outside the gene matches: 9. The CDR3, as DNA: TGTGCCAGCAGGCCCGGACAGGGGCCTTTCTATGGCTACACCTTC. Its translation is CASRPGQGPFYGYTF.

This clone was recorded a few times. The rearrangement links TRBV19 to TRBJ2-2, with D perhaps TRBD1 (6 bases). Germline assignment: CDR1 LNHDA and CDR2 SQIVND (reference sequence). V lost 7 bases and J 5 bases, leaving 14 bases between the germline ends. This CDR3 is built from 14 residues. The CDR3 sequence: CASTTYRGTGELFF. The CDR3 bases are TGTGCCAGTACTACCTATAGGGGGACCGGGGAGCTGTTTTTT.

The V gene is TRBV7-9, the J gene TRBJ1-1, with D unresolved. Between the trimmed V and J ends, which lost 5 bases and 3 bases, there was a span of 10 bases. Germline V gene sequence: CDR1 SEHNR, CDR2 FQNEAQ (reference sequence). The CDR3 sequence is 13 residues long. This chain's CDR3 is CASSPKADTEAFF. The CDR3 DNA reads TGTGCCAGCAGCCCTAAAGCGGACACTGAAGCTTTCTTT.

The genes are TRBV4-1 and TRBJ2-3, with D perhaps matching TRBD2 (5 bases). CDR3 length: 15 residues. The ends were cut back, 1 base at V and 6 bases at J, with 14 bases in the middle. CDR1 MGHRA and CDR2 YSYEKL come from the germline V gene. CDR3 DNA sequence: TGCGCCAGCAGCCAAGGGACGCGGCCGGGGGATACGCAGTATTTT. Translation: CASSQGTRPGDTQYF.

The CDR3 spells CASSSGVGYYGYTF. The CDR3 DNA follows: TGTGCCAGCAGCTCAGGGGTTGGGTACTATGGCTACACCTTC. The rearrangement joins TRBV11-2 to TRBJ1-2, with D perhaps TRBD1 (6 bases). The CDR3 contains 14 residues. V lost 4 bases to trimming and J lost 3 bases, with 12 bases between them. The germline V gene has CDR1 SGHAT and CDR2 FQNNGV.

The chain is built from TRBV5-1 and TRBJ2-7; 7 positions match TRBD1. V shed 4 bases and J 2 bases; nucleotides not matched to a gene: 3. CDR1 and CDR2 from the germline V gene are SGHRS and YFSETQ. CDR3 size: 13 residues. CDR3 amino acids: CASSPDRAYEQYF. The CDR3 DNA reads as TGCGCCAGCAGCCCTGACAGGGCCTACGAGCAGTACTTC.

The rearrangement uses TRBV19 and TRBJ1-2; D is unresolved. V was clipped by 7 bases and J by 7 bases, with 28 bases between them. The CDR3 has 17 residues. Germline CDR1 is LNHDA and CDR2 is SQIVND (reference sequence). CDR3 coding DNA: TGTGCCAGTACCGGAAGTATGGTTCGGGGTCCCCATACTGGCTACACCTTC. Translation gives CASTGSMVRGPHTGYTF.

The chain recombines TRBV7-9 with TRBJ1-2; TRBD1 agrees at 7 bases. With 5 bases clipped from V and 2 bases from J, the junction kept 2 bases outside the gene matches. From germline, CDR1 is SEHNR and CDR2 FQNEAQ (reference sequence). The CDR3 spans 13 residues. This CDR3 is CASSTQGNYGYTF. The CDR3 bases are TGTGCCAGCAGCACACAGGGGAACTATGGCTACACCTTC.

CDR3 coding DNA: TGTGCCAGCAGGAGGGGGTATGGCTACACCTTC. As protein: CASRRGYGYTF. The gene calls are TRBV6-5 and TRBJ1-2, with TRBD1 as a possible D gene (6 bases). V was pared by 6 bases and J by 5 bases, with 7 bases between. CDR1 and CDR2 from the germline V gene are MNHEY and SVGAGI. This CDR3 comprises 11 residues.